Below are 9 T cell receptor beta chains sequenced from a single sample in a study of T cells after yellow fever vaccination. TCRdb independently ran MiXCR on the 5' RACE reads; one entry per CDR3 protein. The data contain 200,000 or so distinct CDR3 sequences, approximately 6.8% of them singletons. The sample consisted of CD4+ T cells sorted from PBMCs, taken on the day of the yellow fever booster vaccination. Source of these receptors: a man younger than 40 who received the YFV17D yellow fever vaccine.

This clonotype was seen repeatedly, ten times or more. The rearrangement joins TRBV7-2 to TRBJ2-3; 7 positions agree with TRBD2. V lost 5 bases, J lost 2 bases, and 7 bases stayed unmatched. Per the germline V gene, CDR1 is SGHTA and CDR2 is FQGNSA. This CDR3 has 15 residues. CDR3 sequence reads: CASSQMGLHTDTQYF. The CDR3 region has the DNA TGTGCCAGCAGCCAGATGGGACTACACACAGATACGCAGTATTTT.

The chain employs TRBV12-3 or TRBV12-4 and TRBJ2-7, with 9 nucleotides matching TRBD2. The CDR3 is 15 residues long. V dropped 3 bases and J dropped 5; count of bases not matched to a gene: 8. The CDR3 protein is CASSFLAGMRNEQYF. DNA of the CDR3: TGTGCCAGCAGTTTCCTAGCGGGAATGAGGAACGAGCAGTACTTC.

This rearrangement joins TRBV6-1 to TRBJ2-2; 7 nucleotides match TRBD2. Trimming took 10 bases from V and 0 from J; bases not matched to a gene: 8. CDR3 size: 15 residues. Germline assignment: CDR1 MNHNS and CDR2 SASEGT. CDR3 DNA: TGTGCCACCTACGCGGGGGTCGCGAACACCGGGGAGCTGTTTTTT. Its translation: CATYAGVANTGELFF.

The CDR3 reads CASSYSSRPQHF. In DNA form, the CDR3 reads TGTGCCAGCAGTTACTCGTCTCGGCCCCAGCATTTT. This chain connects TRBV6-2 or TRBV6-3 to TRBJ1-5; no reliable D call. The germline V gene encodes CDR1 MNHEY and CDR2 SVGEGT. The CDR3 is made up of 12 amino acids. V lost 0 bases to trimming and J lost 9 bases, with 6 bases between them.

This clonotype was counted a few times. The chain couples TRBV18 to TRBJ1-6; D unresolved. Germline values: CDR1 KGHSH, CDR2 LQKENI. This CDR3 region has 14 residues. V was pared by 5 bases and J by 7 bases, with 12 bases between. This CDR3 reads CASSTYTSNSPLHF. The CDR3 DNA reads as TGTGCCAGCTCAACCTACACCTCAAATTCACCCCTCCACTTT. The whole variable domain, filled in from reference TRBV18 and TRBJ1-6, reads NAGVMQNPRHLVRRRGQEARLRCSPMKGHSHVYWYRQLPEEGLKFMVYLQKENIIDESGMPKERFSAEFPKEGPSILRIQQVVRGDSAAYFCASSTYTSNSPLHFGNGTRLTVT.

This clonotype was seen only a few times. J is TRBJ2-7 and V is TRBV12-3 or TRBV12-4; tentative D call: TRBD1 (7 bases). The V end lost 8 bases, the J end lost 7 bases, and 12 bases lay between the germline ends. This CDR3 region has 11 residues. The DNA for the CDR3 is TGTGCCAGCGGCCAGGGGGGAGAGCAGTACTTC. This encodes CASGQGGEQYF.

V is TRBV5-1 and J is TRBJ2-1, with TRBD2 matching over 7 bases. V was clipped by 4 bases and J by 7 bases; unmatched bases: 11. The CDR3 covers 15 residues. Germline CDR1 is SGHRS and CDR2 is YFSETQ. CDR3 protein: CASSPTSSGRNEQFF. DNA of the CDR3: TGCGCCAGCAGCCCAACATCTAGCGGAAGAAATGAGCAGTTCTTC.

In this sample, this clonotype turned up many times. The chain employs TRBV5-1 and TRBJ1-5, with a tentative D call TRBD1 (6 bases). The CDR3 totals 15 residues. With 4 bases removed from V and 1 base from J, the gap between germline ends came to 12 bases. CDR1 is SGHRS and CDR2 is YFSETQ in the germline V gene. For the CDR3, the DNA is TGCGCCAGCAGCCCGACAGGCACGAGCAATCAGCCCCAGCATTTT. This sequence encodes CASSPTGTSNQPQHF.

As concerns this clonotype: A much more abundant neighbour one base away suggests this may be a read error. The CDR3 protein is CASSLAGDWDSTQYF. The CDR3 DNA is TGCGCCAGCAGCTTAGCGGGAGACTGGGATAGTACGCAGTATTTT. The chain employs TRBV5-1 and TRBJ2-3; 8 bases are shared with TRBD2. This CDR3 has 15 amino acids. Germline CDR1 is SGHRS and CDR2 is YFSETQ. V dropped 2 bases and J dropped 8; count of bases not matched to a gene: 10.